This T cell receptor (beta chain) was observed in a study of blood T cell repertoires in COVID-19. Study-wide context: The United States, Italy and Spain were the sources of the acute and convalescent COVID-19 samples.

Clones were sequenced by immunoSEQ multiplex PCR, and TCRdb holds only the in-frame ones, with some missing. In the table there are approximately 100,000 clones, about 85% of which are singletons. Sequencing input: peripheral blood. The receptor's source is a human donor in a cohort sampled during active COVID-19.

The CDR3 bases are TGCAGTGCAGGACAGGGAGGGAAACTGTTTTTT. Amino acids: CSAGQGGKLFF. This sequence joins TRBV20-1 and TRBJ1-4; TRBD1 matches 8 bases. This CDR3 region has 11 residues. The ends lost 6 bases at V and 11 bases at J; junction bases unmatched: 5. The germline V gene has CDR1 DFQATT and CDR2 SNEGSKA (reference sequence).